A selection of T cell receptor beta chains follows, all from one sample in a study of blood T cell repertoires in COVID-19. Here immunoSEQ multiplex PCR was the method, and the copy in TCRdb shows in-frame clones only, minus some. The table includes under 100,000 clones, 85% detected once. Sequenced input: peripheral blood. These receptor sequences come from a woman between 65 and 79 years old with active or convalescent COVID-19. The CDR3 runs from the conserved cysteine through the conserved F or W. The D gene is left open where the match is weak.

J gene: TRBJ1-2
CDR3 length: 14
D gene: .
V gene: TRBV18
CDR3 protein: CASSPVGGPDGYTF

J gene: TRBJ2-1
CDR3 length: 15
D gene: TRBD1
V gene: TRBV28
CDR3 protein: CASSDRGLAHNEQFF

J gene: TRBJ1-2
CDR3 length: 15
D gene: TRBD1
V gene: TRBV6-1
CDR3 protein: CASSDRDRVDYGYTF

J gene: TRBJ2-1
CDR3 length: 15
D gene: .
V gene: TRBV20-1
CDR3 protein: CSASSRGGLGGEQFF

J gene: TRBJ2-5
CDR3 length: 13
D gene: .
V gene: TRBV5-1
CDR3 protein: CASSGQGGETQYF

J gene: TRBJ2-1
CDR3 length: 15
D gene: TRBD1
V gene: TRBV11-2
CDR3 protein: CASNELGWDSNEQFF

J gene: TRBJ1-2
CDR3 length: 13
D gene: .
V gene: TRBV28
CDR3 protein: CASSLVANYGYTF

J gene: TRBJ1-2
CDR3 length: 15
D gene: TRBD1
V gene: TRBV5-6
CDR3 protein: CASSYRDRIYYGYTF

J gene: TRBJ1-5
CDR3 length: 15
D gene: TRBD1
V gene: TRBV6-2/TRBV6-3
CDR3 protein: CASSSRGQGPQPQHF

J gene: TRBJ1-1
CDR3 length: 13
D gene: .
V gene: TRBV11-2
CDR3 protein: CASSSLISTEAFF

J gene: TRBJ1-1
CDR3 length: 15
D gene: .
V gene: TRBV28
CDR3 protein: CASSRSDRGNTEAFF

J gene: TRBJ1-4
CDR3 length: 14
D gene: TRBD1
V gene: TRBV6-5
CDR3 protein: CASRRQGTNEKLFF

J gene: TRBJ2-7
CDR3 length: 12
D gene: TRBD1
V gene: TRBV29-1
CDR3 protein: CSAGQGAYEQYF

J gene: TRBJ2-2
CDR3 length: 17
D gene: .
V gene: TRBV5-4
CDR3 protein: CASSPIGPGTSSGELFF

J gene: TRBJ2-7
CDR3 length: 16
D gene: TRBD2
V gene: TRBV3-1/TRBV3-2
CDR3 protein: CASSQRGGTSSYEQYF

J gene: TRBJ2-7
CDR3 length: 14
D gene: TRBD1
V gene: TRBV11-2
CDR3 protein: CASSSTGGSYEQYF

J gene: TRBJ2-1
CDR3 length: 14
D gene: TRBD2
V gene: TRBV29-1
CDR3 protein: CSVPSGTSGDRQFF

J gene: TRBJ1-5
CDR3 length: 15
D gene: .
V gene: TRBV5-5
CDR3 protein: CASSLGQLAWQPQHF

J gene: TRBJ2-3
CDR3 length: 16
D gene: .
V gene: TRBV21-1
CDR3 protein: CASSKGRGAPLGTQYF

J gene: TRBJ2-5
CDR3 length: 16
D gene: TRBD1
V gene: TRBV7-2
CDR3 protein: CASSLPKDRGKETQYF